These T cell receptor beta chains were read from a single sample in a study of cytomegalovirus exposure and HLA in healthy donors. The data were produced by immunoSEQ multiplex PCR, yet TCRdb's version contains in-frame clones alone and is incomplete. The table records fewer than 250,000 clones, under 80% of them present only once. The sample was PBMCs. Every receptor here comes from a man aged 25 to 45 in good health and CMV-seropositive. Both conserved end residues are part of each CDR3. A D gene is named only where the DNA matches it firmly. Clone size is not always given. Where it is, it says once, few, many or a class for expanded clones.

size: few; V: TRBV4-1; J: TRBJ2-1; D: -; DNA: TGCGCCAGCAGCCTTTCGGAAAGGGGGAATGAGCAGTTCTTC; CDR3: CASSLSERGNEQFF
size: -; V: TRBV7-2; J: TRBJ2-4; D: -; DNA: TGTGCCAGCAGCCAGGTGGCGGGCGGGACCAAAAACATTCAGTACTTC; CDR3: CASSQVAGGTKNIQYF
size: -; V: TRBV19; J: TRBJ2-7; D: -; DNA: TGTGCCAGTAGTTCCGGGGAAGGAGGCGAGCAGTACTTC; CDR3: CASSSGEGGEQYF
size: -; V: TRBV7-6; J: TRBJ2-3; D: TRBD2; DNA: TGTGCCAGCAGCTCTGGACTAGCGGGGACAGATACGCAGTATTTT; CDR3: CASSSGLAGTDTQYF
size: -; V: TRBV2; J: TRBJ1-5; D: -; DNA: TGTGCCAGCAGTGATGGGGGGAATCAGCCCCAGCATTTT; CDR3: CASSDGGNQPQHF
size: -; V: TRBV28; J: TRBJ2-7; D: TRBD1; DNA: TGTGCCAGCACCCAGACAGGGAGAGAGCAGTACTTC; CDR3: CASTQTGREQYF
size: few; V: TRBV28; J: TRBJ2-7; D: -; DNA: TGTGCCAGCAGTTTCGGGTTGGAGCAGTACTTC; CDR3: CASSFGLEQYF
size: -; V: TRBV19; J: TRBJ1-1; D: -; DNA: TGTGCCAGTAGTCTCCAGGGAGGCAAAGCTGAAGCTTTCTTT; CDR3: CASSLQGGKAEAFF
size: -; V: TRBV7-9; J: TRBJ1-4; D: -; DNA: TGTGCCAGCAGCTTAGGCCAGGGGAGCGAAAAACTGTTTTTT; CDR3: CASSLGQGSEKLFF
size: -; V: TRBV29-1; J: TRBJ2-3; D: TRBD2; DNA: TGCAGCGTTGAAGGTTACAGCGGGAGTGCATCTGGCACAGATACGCAGTATTTT; CDR3: CSVEGYSGSASGTDTQYF
size: -; V: TRBV28; J: TRBJ2-1; D: -; DNA: TGTGCCAGCAGTTTAGGCCGGACAGTCGGTTACAATGAGCAGTTCTTC; CDR3: CASSLGRTVGYNEQFF
size: few; V: TRBV6-5; J: TRBJ2-7; D: TRBD1; DNA: TGTGCCAGCAGTTACTCTTCACAGGGGCCCTACGAGCAGTACTTC; CDR3: CASSYSSQGPYEQYF
size: -; V: TRBV2; J: TRBJ2-1; D: TRBD2; DNA: TGTGCCAGCAGTGCTAGCGGGATTTACAATGAGCAGTTCTTC; CDR3: CASSASGIYNEQFF
size: -; V: TRBV7-6; J: TRBJ2-2; D: TRBD1; DNA: TGTGCCAGCAGTATAGGGACAGGCAGCGGGGAGCTGTTTTTT; CDR3: CASSIGTGSGELFF
size: -; V: TRBV21-1; J: TRBJ1-2; D: -; DNA: TGTGCCAGCAGCAAACTGCGGGGGGCGAACTATGGCTACACCTTC; CDR3: CASSKLRGANYGYTF
size: -; V: TRBV27; J: TRBJ1-1; D: TRBD1; DNA: TGTGCCAGCTCGACAGGGGGCTGGAACACTGAAGCTTTCTTT; CDR3: CASSTGGWNTEAFF
size: -; V: TRBV27; J: TRBJ2-2; D: TRBD2; DNA: TGTGCCAGCAGTCCTCCGGGACTAGCGGGAGTTTCGGGGGAGCTGTTTTTT; CDR3: CASSPPGLAGVSGELFF
size: few; V: TRBV5-4; J: TRBJ2-7; D: TRBD2; DNA: TGTGCCAGCAGCTTGCCTAGCGGTTACGAGCAGTACTTC; CDR3: CASSLPSGYEQYF
size: -; V: TRBV6-5; J: TRBJ1-6; D: -; DNA: TGTGCCAGCAGTTACGGGCAGGGAGGCTCACCCCTCCACTTT; CDR3: CASSYGQGGSPLHF
size: -; V: TRBV28; J: TRBJ1-4; D: TRBD1; DNA: TGTGCCAGCAGTTCCGGACAGGGTACAGAAAAACTGTTTTTT; CDR3: CASSSGQGTEKLFF
size: -; V: TRBV30; J: TRBJ1-3; D: -; DNA: TGTGCCTGGAGTCGGGACACTGGAAACACCATATATTTT; CDR3: CAWSRDTGNTIYF
size: -; V: TRBV11-2; J: TRBJ2-1; D: TRBD2; DNA: TGTGCCAGCAGCCGGCGGACTAGCGAATATGAGCAGTTCTTC; CDR3: CASSRRTSEYEQFF
size: -; V: TRBV30; J: TRBJ1-5; D: TRBD1; DNA: TGTGCCTGGAGTAAGGACAGGGCCGGCAATCAGCCCCAGCATTTT; CDR3: CAWSKDRAGNQPQHF
size: few; V: TRBV7-9; J: TRBJ1-1; D: -; DNA: TGTGCCAGCAGTTTCGGGGGGGACACTGAAGCTTTCTTT; CDR3: CASSFGGDTEAFF
size: -; V: TRBV27; J: TRBJ2-7; D: -; DNA: TGTGCCAGCGCACACAGGGCTGTGAACGAGCAGTACTTC; CDR3: CASAHRAVNEQYF
size: -; V: TRBV5-5; J: TRBJ1-2; D: TRBD1; DNA: TGTGCCAGCAGCTTGGGAGGACAGGGGGTTGACTATGGCTACACCTTC; CDR3: CASSLGGQGVDYGYTF
size: few; V: TRBV25-1; J: TRBJ2-7; D: -; DNA: TGTGCCAGCAGCCTCGACTCGTACGAGCAGTACTTC; CDR3: CASSLDSYEQYF
size: -; V: TRBV5-4; J: TRBJ2-7; D: TRBD1; DNA: TGTGCCAGCAGCTTGGTGGGGGACAGGGCCACACCTAACTCCTACGAGCAGTACTTC; CDR3: CASSLVGDRATPNSYEQYF
size: -; V: TRBV7-3; J: TRBJ2-5; D: -; DNA: TGTGCCAGCAGCTCCCTAGCTCAAGAGACCCAGTACTTC; CDR3: CASSSLAQETQYF
size: -; V: TRBV27; J: TRBJ1-4; D: TRBD1; DNA: TGTGCCAGCGGTTCCGGGACAGGGGATGAAAAACTGTTTTTT; CDR3: CASGSGTGDEKLFF
size: -; V: TRBV7-8; J: TRBJ2-1; D: -; DNA: TGTGCCAGCAGCTTCTTCAGGGCTGTACTATACTCCTACAATGAGCAGTTCTTC; CDR3: CASSFFRAVLYSYNEQFF
size: -; V: TRBV7-9; J: TRBJ2-3; D: -; DNA: TGTGCCAGCAGTCCCTCCCGGCTAGACAGTACAGATACGCAGTATTTT; CDR3: CASSPSRLDSTDTQYF
size: -; V: TRBV5-1; J: TRBJ2-5; D: -; DNA: TGCGCCAGCAGCCAAGGACAGAATCAAGAGACCCAGTACTTC; CDR3: CASSQGQNQETQYF
size: -; V: TRBV28; J: TRBJ2-1; D: TRBD2; DNA: TGTGCCAGCAGGGGACTAGCGGTGAATACCGACAATGAGCAGTTCTTC; CDR3: CASRGLAVNTDNEQFF
size: once; V: TRBV9; J: TRBJ2-4; D: TRBD2; DNA: TGTGGGGGGGGCGGGAGGGCCGTCGGAAGTGCCAAAAACATTCAGTACTTC; CDR3: CGGGGRAVGSAKNIQYF
size: -; V: TRBV10-3; J: TRBJ2-7; D: -; DNA: TGTGCCATCAGAGCCATAACGGACGCACAGCGGGACGAGCAGTACTTC; CDR3: CAIRAITDAQRDEQYF
size: -; V: TRBV18; J: TRBJ2-5; D: TRBD2; DNA: TGTGCCAGCTCACCCCCGGGAGGAAAACAAGAGACCCAGTACTTC; CDR3: CASSPPGGKQETQYF
size: -; V: TRBV30; J: TRBJ2-7; D: -; DNA: TGTGCCTGGAGCGAAGGGAGGGAGCAGTACTTC; CDR3: CAWSEGREQYF
size: -; V: TRBV5-1; J: TRBJ1-5; D: TRBD1; DNA: TGCGCCAGCAGCCAGGACAGGGGGTTAGGTCAGCCCCAGCATTTT; CDR3: CASSQDRGLGQPQHF
size: once; V: TRBV11-2; J: TRBJ1-1; D: TRBD1; DNA: TGTGCCAGCCGACTCCCGGGACAGGGGAAGAGGCGGACTGAAGCTTTCTTT; CDR3: CASRLPGQGKRRTEAFF
size: -; V: TRBV7-9; J: TRBJ1-4; D: -; DNA: TGTGCCAGCAGGCCCGGGGATTTAAATGAAAAACTGTTTTTT; CDR3: CASRPGDLNEKLFF
size: -; V: TRBV28; J: TRBJ2-7; D: -; DNA: TGTGCCAGCACCTTGGGACAAGACTACGAGCAGTACTTC; CDR3: CASTLGQDYEQYF
size: few; V: TRBV9; J: TRBJ1-2; D: -; DNA: TGTGCCAGCAGCGTAGATGGGAGGGGCGTCTATGGCTACACCTTC; CDR3: CASSVDGRGVYGYTF
size: -; V: TRBV19; J: TRBJ1-3; D: -; DNA: TGTGCCAGTAGGTCCAGGGGACCTTCTGGAAACACCATATATTTT; CDR3: CASRSRGPSGNTIYF
size: -; V: TRBV27; J: TRBJ2-1; D: TRBD2; DNA: TGTGCCAGCAGTTTAGGGGGGGGAACTGATGAGCAGTTCTTC; CDR3: CASSLGGGTDEQFF
size: -; V: TRBV2; J: TRBJ2-7; D: TRBD1; DNA: TGTGCCAGCAGTGTTAACGGCCAGGGGGCTGGGGAGCAGTACTTC; CDR3: CASSVNGQGAGEQYF
size: -; V: TRBV5-5; J: TRBJ2-1; D: TRBD2; DNA: TGTGCCAGCAGCTCTACTAGCGTATCCTACAATGAGCAGTTCTTC; CDR3: CASSSTSVSYNEQFF
size: few; V: TRBV5-1; J: TRBJ1-1; D: -; DNA: TGCGCCAGCAGCTTGGCTCTCGGGGGGAACACTGAAGCTTTCTTT; CDR3: CASSLALGGNTEAFF
size: -; V: TRBV13; J: TRBJ2-7; D: TRBD2; DNA: TGTGCCAGCAGCTTAAGAGGGACTAGCCTCCACGAGCAGTACTTC; CDR3: CASSLRGTSLHEQYF
size: -; V: TRBV7-9; J: TRBJ2-2; D: -; DNA: TGTGCCAGCAGCCCGTACACCGGGGAGCTGTTTTTT; CDR3: CASSPYTGELFF
size: -; V: TRBV11-1; J: TRBJ2-5; D: -; DNA: TGTGCCAGCAGCCCGGGGGAGACCCAGTACTTC; CDR3: CASSPGETQYF